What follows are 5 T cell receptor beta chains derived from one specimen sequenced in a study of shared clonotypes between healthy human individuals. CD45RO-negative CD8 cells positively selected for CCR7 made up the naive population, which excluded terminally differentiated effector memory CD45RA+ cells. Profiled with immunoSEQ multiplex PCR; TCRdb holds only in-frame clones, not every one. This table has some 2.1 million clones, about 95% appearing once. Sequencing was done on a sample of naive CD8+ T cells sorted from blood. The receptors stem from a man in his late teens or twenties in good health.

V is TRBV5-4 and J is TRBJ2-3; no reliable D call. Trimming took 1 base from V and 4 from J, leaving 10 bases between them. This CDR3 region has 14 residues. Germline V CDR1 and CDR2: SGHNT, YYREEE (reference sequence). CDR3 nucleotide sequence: TGTGCCAGCAGCTTGATGGTCGGATCAGATACGCAGTATTTT. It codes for CASSLMVGSDTQYF.

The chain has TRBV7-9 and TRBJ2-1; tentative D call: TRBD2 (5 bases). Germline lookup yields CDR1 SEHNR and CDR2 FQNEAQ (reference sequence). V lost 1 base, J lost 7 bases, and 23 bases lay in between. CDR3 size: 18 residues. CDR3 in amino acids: CASSLENMVGEIGNEQFF. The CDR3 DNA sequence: TGTGCCAGCAGCTTAGAGAATATGGTGGGAGAAATTGGTAATGAGCAGTTCTTC.

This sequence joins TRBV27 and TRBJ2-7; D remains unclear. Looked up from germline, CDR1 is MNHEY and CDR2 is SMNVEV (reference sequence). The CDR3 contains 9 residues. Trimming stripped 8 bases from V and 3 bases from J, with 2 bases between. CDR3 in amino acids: CASDYEQYF. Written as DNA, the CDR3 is TGTGCCAGCGACTACGAGCAGTACTTC.

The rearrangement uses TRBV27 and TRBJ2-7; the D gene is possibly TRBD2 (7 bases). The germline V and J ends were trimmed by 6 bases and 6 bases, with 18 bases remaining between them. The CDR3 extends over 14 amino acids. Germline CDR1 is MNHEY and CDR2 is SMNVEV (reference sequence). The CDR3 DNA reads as TGTGCCAGCAGACCGTCTGCGGGGGCGGGCGAGCAGTACTTC. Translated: CASRPSAGAGEQYF.

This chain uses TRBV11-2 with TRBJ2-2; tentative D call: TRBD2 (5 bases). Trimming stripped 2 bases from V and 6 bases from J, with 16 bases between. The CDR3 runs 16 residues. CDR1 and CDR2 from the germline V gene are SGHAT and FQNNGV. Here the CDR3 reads CASSLRSASSAGELFF. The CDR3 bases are TGTGCCAGCAGCTTAAGGTCGGCTAGCTCGGCCGGGGAGCTGTTTTTT.